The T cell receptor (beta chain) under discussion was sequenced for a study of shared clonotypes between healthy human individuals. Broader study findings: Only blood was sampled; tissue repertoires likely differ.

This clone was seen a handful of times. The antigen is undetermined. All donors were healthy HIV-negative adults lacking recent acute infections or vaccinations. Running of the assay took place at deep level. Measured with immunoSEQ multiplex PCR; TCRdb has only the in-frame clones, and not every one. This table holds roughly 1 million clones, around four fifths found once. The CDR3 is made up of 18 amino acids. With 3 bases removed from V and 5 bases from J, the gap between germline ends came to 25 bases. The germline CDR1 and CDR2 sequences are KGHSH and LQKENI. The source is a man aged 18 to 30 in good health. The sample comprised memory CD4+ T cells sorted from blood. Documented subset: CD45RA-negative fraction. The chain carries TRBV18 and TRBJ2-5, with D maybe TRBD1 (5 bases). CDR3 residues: CASSPIRQKALAGETQYF. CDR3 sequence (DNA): TGTGCCAGCTCACCTATTAGACAGAAAGCTCTCGCCGGGGAGACCCAGTACTTC.